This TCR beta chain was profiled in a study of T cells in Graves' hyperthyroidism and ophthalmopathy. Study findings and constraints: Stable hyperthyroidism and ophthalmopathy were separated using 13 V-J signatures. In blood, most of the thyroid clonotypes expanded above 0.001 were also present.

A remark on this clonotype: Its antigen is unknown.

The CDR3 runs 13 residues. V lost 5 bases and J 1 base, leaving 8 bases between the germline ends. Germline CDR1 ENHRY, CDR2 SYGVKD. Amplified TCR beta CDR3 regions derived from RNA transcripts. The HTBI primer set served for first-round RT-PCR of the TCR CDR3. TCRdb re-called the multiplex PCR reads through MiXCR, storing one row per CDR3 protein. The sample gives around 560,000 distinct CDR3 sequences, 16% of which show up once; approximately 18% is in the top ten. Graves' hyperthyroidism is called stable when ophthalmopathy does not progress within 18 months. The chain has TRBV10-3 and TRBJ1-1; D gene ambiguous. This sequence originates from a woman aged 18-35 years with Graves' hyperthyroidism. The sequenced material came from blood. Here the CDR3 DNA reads TGTGCCATCAGTCTTACAACGAACACTGAAGCTTTCTTT. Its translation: CAISLTTNTEAFF.